This T cell receptor (beta chain) comes out of a study of cytomegalovirus exposure and HLA in healthy donors. Overall study findings and caveats: Some V segments, TRBV6-2 and TRBV6-3 among them, were indistinguishable and were therefore excluded.

The CDR3 extends over 11 amino acids. The V gene lost 5 bases and the J gene lost 4 bases, with 3 bases spanning the gap. The germline CDR1 and CDR2 sequences are LGHNT and FRNRAP. This clone was seen just once. Its specificity is unknown. As for the donors, each was a healthy bone marrow donor. The PCR made use of 60 Vbeta and 13 Jbeta primers. Methods used by the authors: An analysis that came later counted 77 million or so unique TCR beta chains, approximately 9.9 million shared. The data were produced by immunoSEQ multiplex PCR, yet TCRdb's version contains in-frame clones alone and is incomplete. V and J calls and clone size come straight from that table; D and trimming were deduced from the DNA. The profile covers tens of thousands of clones, with 64% appearing a single time and roughly 2.1% taken by the ten largest.

The sequence derives from a human donor in good health. This chain uses TRBV12-5 with TRBJ1-5; D gene unclear. Sequencing used PBMCs. The CDR3 loop is CASGLNQPQHF. The DNA for the CDR3 is TGTGCTAGTGGTCTTAATCAGCCCCAGCATTTT.